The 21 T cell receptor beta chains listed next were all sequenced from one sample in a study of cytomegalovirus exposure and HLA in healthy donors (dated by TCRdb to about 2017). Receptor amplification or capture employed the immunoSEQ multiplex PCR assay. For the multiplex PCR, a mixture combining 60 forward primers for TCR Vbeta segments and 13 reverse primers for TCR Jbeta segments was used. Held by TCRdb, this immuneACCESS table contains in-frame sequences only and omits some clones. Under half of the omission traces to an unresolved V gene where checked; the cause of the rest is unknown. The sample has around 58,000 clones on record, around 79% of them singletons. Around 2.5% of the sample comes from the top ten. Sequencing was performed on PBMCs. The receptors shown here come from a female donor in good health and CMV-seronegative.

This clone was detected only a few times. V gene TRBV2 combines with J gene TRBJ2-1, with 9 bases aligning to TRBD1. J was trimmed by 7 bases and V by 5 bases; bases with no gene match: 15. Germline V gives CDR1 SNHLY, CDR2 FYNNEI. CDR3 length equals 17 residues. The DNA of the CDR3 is TGTGCCAGCAGTCCGGACAGGGGTTCCATGAGTAGGAATGAGCAGTTCTTC. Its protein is CASSPDRGSMSRNEQFF.

The CDR3 nucleotides read TGTGCCAGCAGTGGCTACTCGAGGGATGGGACCCAGTACTTC. This sequence encodes CASSGYSRDGTQYF. This chain connects TRBV28 to TRBJ2-5, with D possibly being TRBD2 (5 bases). Germline V gives CDR1 MDHEN, CDR2 SYDVKM. This CDR3 region has 14 residues. Trimming shortened V by 5 bases and J by 7 bases, and 17 bases separated the two germline ends.

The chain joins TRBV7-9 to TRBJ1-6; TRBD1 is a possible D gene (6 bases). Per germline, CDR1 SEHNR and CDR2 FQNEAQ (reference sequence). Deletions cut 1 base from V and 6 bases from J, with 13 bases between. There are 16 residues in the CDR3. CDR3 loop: CASSLVAGARNSPLHF. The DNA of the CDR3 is TGTGCCAGCAGCTTAGTGGCGGGGGCTCGTAATTCACCCCTCCACTTT.

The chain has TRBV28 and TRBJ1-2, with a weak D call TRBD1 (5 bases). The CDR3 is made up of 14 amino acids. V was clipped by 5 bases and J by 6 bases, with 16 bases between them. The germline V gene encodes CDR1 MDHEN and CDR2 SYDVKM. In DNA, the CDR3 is TGTGCCAGCAGTACAGCCTTGGGACTGAATGGCTACACCTTC. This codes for CASSTALGLNGYTF.

The CDR3 nucleotides read TGTGCCAGCGGGCCCAACCCCGCGGAGACCCAGTACTTC. It translates to CASGPNPAETQYF. The chain combines TRBV5-4 with TRBJ2-5; D is unresolved. Germline V gene data show CDR1 as SGHNT and CDR2 as YYREEE (reference sequence). The CDR3 runs to 13 residues. The ends were cut back, 7 bases at V and 5 bases at J, with 15 bases in the middle.

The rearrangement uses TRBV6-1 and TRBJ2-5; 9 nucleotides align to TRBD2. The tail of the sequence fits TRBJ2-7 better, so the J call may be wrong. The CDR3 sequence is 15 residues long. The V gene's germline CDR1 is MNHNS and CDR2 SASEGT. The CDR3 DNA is TGTGCCAGCAGTGAATATAGCGGGAGTGTTTCCGAGCAGTACTTC. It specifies CASSEYSGSVSEQYF.

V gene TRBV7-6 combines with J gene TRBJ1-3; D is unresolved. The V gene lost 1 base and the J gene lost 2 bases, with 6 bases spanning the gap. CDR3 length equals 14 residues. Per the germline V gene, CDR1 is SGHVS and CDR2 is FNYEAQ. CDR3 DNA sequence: TGTGCCAGCAGCTTAGGATCTACTGGAAACACCATATATTTT. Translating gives CASSLGSTGNTIYF.

CDR3 DNA: TGTGCCAGCAGCTTGGGTAGCGGGGGGGCGCAAGAGACCCAGTACTTC. Its protein is CASSLGSGGAQETQYF. The V call is TRBV7-9, the J call TRBJ2-5; 11 positions agree with TRBD2. The CDR3 runs 16 residues. Germline CDR1 SEHNR, CDR2 FQNEAQ (reference sequence). The V and J ends lost 3 bases and 2 bases, in that order; junction bases with no gene match: 5.

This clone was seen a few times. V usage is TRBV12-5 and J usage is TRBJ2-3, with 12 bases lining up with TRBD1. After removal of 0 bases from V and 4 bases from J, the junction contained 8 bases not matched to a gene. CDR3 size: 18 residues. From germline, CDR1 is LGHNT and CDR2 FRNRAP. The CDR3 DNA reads TGTGCTAGTGGTTTGGTCCAGACCGGGACAGGGGGCCCAGATACGCAGTATTTT. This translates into CASGLVQTGTGGPDTQYF.

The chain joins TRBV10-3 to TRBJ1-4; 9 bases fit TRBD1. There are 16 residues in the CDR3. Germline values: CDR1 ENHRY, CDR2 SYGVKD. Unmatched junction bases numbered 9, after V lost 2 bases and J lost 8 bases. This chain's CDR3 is CAISEGATGGREKLFF. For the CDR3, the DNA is TGTGCCATCAGTGAGGGGGCGACAGGGGGTAGGGAAAAACTGTTTTTT.

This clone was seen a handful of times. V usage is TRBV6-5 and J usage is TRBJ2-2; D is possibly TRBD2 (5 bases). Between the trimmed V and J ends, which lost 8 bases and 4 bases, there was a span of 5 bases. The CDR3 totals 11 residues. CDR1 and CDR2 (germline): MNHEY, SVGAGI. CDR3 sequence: CASRGTGELFF. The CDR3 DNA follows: TGTGCCAGCCGGGGCACCGGGGAGCTGTTTTTT.

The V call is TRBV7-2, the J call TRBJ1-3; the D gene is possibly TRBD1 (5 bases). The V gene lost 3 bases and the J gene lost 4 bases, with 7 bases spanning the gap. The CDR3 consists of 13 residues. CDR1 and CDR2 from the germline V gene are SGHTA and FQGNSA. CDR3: CASSFAGGNTIYF. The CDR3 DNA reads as TGTGCCAGCAGCTTCGCAGGGGGAAACACCATATATTTT. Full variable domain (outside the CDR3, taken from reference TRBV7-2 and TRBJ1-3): GAGVSQSPSNKVTEKGKDVELRCDPISGHTALYWYRQSLGQGLEFLIYFQGNSAPDKSGLPSDRFSAERTGGSVSTLTIQRTQQEDSAVYLCASSFAGGNTIYFGEGSWLTVV.

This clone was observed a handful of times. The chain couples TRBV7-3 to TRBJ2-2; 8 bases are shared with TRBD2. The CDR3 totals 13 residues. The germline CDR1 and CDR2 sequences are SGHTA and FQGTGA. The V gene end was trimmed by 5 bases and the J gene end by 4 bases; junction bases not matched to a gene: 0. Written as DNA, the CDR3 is TGTGCCAGCAGCAGCGGGGGCACCGGGGAGCTGTTTTTT. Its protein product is CASSSGGTGELFF.

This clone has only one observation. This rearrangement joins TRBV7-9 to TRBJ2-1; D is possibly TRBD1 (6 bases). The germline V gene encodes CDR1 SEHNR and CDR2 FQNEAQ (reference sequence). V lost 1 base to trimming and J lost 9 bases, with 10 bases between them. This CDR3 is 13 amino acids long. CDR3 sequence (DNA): TGTGCCAGCAGCTTAGTGGGGGCAGGTGAGCAGTTCTTC. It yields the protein CASSLVGAGEQFF.

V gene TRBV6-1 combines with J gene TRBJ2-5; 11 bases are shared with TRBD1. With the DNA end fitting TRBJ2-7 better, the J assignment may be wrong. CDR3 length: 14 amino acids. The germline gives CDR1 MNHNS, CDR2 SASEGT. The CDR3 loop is CASSRTGGGYEQYF. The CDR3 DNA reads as TGTGCCAGCAGCCGGACAGGGGGCGGGTACGAGCAGTACTTC.

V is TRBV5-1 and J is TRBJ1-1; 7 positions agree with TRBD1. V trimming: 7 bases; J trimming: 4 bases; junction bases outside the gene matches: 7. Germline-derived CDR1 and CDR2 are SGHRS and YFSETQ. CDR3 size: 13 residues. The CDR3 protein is CASSSQGTTEAFF. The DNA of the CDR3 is TGCGCCAGCTCTTCACAGGGGACCACTGAAGCTTTCTTT.

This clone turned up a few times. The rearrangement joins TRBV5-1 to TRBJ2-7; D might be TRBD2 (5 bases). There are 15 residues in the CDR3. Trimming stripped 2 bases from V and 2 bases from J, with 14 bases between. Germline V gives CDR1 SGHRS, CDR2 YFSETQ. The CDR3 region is CASSFLDGGTYEQYF. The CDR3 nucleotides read TGCGCCAGCAGCTTTCTGGACGGAGGTACCTACGAGCAGTACTTC.

The CDR3 reads CASSLEQGGANEKLFF. CDR3 sequence (DNA): TGCGCCAGCAGCTTGGAACAGGGGGGAGCTAATGAAAAACTGTTTTTT. This chain uses TRBV5-1 with TRBJ1-4, with 8 bases lining up with TRBD1. The V and J ends lost 0 bases and 3 bases, in that order; junction bases with no gene match: 4. This CDR3 has 16 residues. The germline gives CDR1 SGHRS, CDR2 YFSETQ.

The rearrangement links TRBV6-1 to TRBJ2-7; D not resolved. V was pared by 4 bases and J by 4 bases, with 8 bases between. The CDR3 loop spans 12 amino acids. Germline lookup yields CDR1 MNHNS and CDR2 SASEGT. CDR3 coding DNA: TGTGCCAGCAGTGGTCAGGCTTACGAGCAGTACTTC. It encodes CASSGQAYEQYF.

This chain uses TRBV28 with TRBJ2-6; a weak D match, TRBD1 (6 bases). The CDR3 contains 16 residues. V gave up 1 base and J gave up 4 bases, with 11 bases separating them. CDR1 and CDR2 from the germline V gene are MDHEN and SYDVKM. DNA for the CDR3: TGTGCCAGCAGTTTATTGGGGGCAGGAGGGGCCAACGTCCTGACTTTC. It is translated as CASSLLGAGGANVLTF. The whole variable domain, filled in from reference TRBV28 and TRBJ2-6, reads DVKVTQSSRYLVKRTGEKVFLECVQDMDHENMFWYRQDPGLGLRLIYFSYDVKMKEKGDIPEGYSVSREKKERFSLILESASTNQTSMYLCASSLLGAGGANVLTFGAGSRLTVL.

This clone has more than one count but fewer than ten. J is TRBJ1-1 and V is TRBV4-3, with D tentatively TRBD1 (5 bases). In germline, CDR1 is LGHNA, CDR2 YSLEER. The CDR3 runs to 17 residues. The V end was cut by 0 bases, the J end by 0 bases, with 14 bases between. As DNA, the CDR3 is TGCGCCAGCAGCCAAGAGTGGGCGACAGTCATGAACACTGAAGCTTTCTTT. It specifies CASSQEWATVMNTEAFF.